This T cell receptor beta chain is from a study of T cell responses to AZD1222 COVID-19 vaccine. Study observations and caveats: Donors in the cohort were predominantly white British and more often female, and clonal diversity was possibly underestimated. Nearly half of spike-specific TCRs reportedly go after variant regions that carry no mutations. Receipt of two AZD1222 doses was followed by a rise in Spike-specific TCR breadth and depth.

The method was immunoSEQ multiplex PCR; TCRdb's version includes in-frame clones alone and lacks a portion of them. The sample records about 120,000 clones, approximately 90% being singletons. Trimming stripped 1 base from V and 5 bases from J, with 12 bases between. The germline V gene encodes CDR1 SEHNR and CDR2 FQNEAQ (reference sequence). The CDR3 has 15 residues. This clone came up once. Antigen specificity is unknown. Sequenced here: peripheral blood, sampled on day 0 of AZD1222 vaccination. V gene TRBV7-9 combines with J gene TRBJ1-5; perhaps TRBD1 as D (6 bases). The clonotype comes from an adult in good health. CDR3 in amino acids: CASSLGWGTHQPQHF. Written as DNA, the CDR3 is TGTGCCAGCAGCTTAGGTTGGGGGACACATCAGCCCCAGCATTTT.